Below, 6 T cell receptor beta chains from the same sample are listed, as sequenced in a study of beta chain features in type 1 diabetes. Since all of the isolated RNA was reverse transcribed, expressed TCRB transcripts were what got sequenced. Here immunoSEQ multiplex PCR was the method, and the copy in TCRdb shows in-frame clones only, minus some. Of a few hundred thousand clones listed, over 10% are singletons. The sequenced material came from naive CD4+ T cells from blood. Source of these receptors: a young man in good health.

This chain uses TRBV30 with TRBJ2-3; D might be TRBD2 (6 bases). The CDR3 runs 15 residues. Deletions cut 2 bases from V and 1 base from J, with 13 bases between. Germline V lookup: CDR1 GTSNPN, CDR2 SVGIG (reference sequence). The CDR3 loop reads CAWSLRGGGTDTQYF. The CDR3, as DNA: TGTGCCTGGAGTCTAAGAGGAGGGGGCACAGATACGCAGTATTTT.

This clone was detected only a few times. This sequence joins TRBV4-2 and TRBJ2-3, with TRBD2 matching over 14 bases. The V gene's germline CDR1 is LGHNA and CDR2 YNFKEQ. V gave up 1 base and J gave up 2 bases; unmatched junction bases: 2. The length of the CDR3 is 17 residues. CDR3: CASSQGTSGRTTDTQYF. CDR3 DNA sequence: TGTGCCAGCAGCCAAGGGACTAGCGGGAGGACCACAGATACGCAGTATTTT.

This clone was detected a few times. The V gene is TRBV30, the J gene TRBJ1-5; weak D call: TRBD1 (6 bases). V shed 5 bases and J shed 4 bases, with 9 bases lying between them. Germline V gene sequence: CDR1 GTSNPN, CDR2 SVGIG (reference sequence). This CDR3 spans 12 amino acids. The CDR3 spells CAWGQINQPQHF. The CDR3 DNA reads TGTGCCTGGGGACAGATTAATCAGCCCCAGCATTTT.

This clone turned up a few times. This chain links TRBV30 with TRBJ2-7; D gene uncertain. Germline V gene lookup returns CDR1 GTSNPN and CDR2 SVGIG (reference sequence). The ends were cut back, 0 bases at V and 7 bases at J, with 10 bases in the middle. The CDR3 contains 12 residues. CDR3 sequence (DNA): TGTGCCTGGAGTGTGAGCCCTAGGGAGCAGTACTTC. Translated, it gives CAWSVSPREQYF.

This rearrangement joins TRBV6-1 to TRBJ2-6, with D unclear. The V and J ends lost 7 bases and 1 base respectively, with 11 bases between them. There are 15 residues in the CDR3. Germline V CDR1 and CDR2: MNHNS, SASEGT. Here the CDR3 reads CASIRTPSGANVLTF. CDR3 in DNA: TGTGCCAGCATTCGAACTCCTTCTGGGGCCAACGTCCTGACTTTC.

This chain links TRBV19 with TRBJ2-3; D remains ambiguous. The CDR3 has 14 amino acids. V lost 11 bases and J 4 bases, leaving 19 bases between the germline ends. Germline V CDR1 and CDR2: LNHDA, SQIVND (reference sequence). CDR3 bases: TGTGCCTGTTCCCGTGGGCAGGTCGCAGATACGCAGTATTTT. Translating it yields CACSRGQVADTQYF.